This is a list of T cell receptor beta chains from one sample in a study of blood T cell repertoires in COVID-19. TCRdb's table, derived via immunoSEQ multiplex PCR, lists solely in-frame clones and lacks some. Found here are approximately 48,000 clones, 75% to 90% of them singletons; the top ten hold about 6.5%. The sample taken for sequencing was peripheral blood. The receptors come from a man in his 60s with acute or convalescent COVID-19. The CDR3 runs from the conserved cysteine through the conserved F or W. D genes are given only for firm matches. The size entry is marked missing in some rows and otherwise reads once, few, many or a size class.

clone_size: .
j_call: TRBJ1-4
d_call: TRBD1
v_call: TRBV5-1
cdr3_aa: CASSRGQAPNEKLFF
cdr3_nt: TGCGCCAGCAGCCGCGGACAGGCGCCGAATGAAAAACTGTTTTTT

clone_size: few
j_call: TRBJ1-1
d_call: TRBD1
v_call: TRBV9
cdr3_aa: CASSAQGASGAFF
cdr3_nt: TGTGCCAGCAGCGCCCAGGGGGCATCTGGAGCTTTCTTT

clone_size: .
j_call: TRBJ2-1
d_call: TRBD2
v_call: TRBV19
cdr3_aa: CASSIDLRAGGGYNEQFF
cdr3_nt: TGTGCCAGTAGTATAGATCTTAGAGCGGGAGGTGGGTACAATGAGCAGTTCTTC

clone_size: once
j_call: TRBJ1-5
d_call: .
v_call: TRBV6-4
cdr3_aa: CASSRQLNQPQHF
cdr3_nt: TGTGCCAGCAGCCGACAGTTAAATCAGCCCCAGCATTTT

clone_size: .
j_call: TRBJ1-6
d_call: .
v_call: TRBV27
cdr3_aa: CASSSFPFGGNNSPLHF
cdr3_nt: TGTGCCAGCAGTTCCTTCCCTTTCGGGGGGAACAATTCACCCCTCCACTTT

clone_size: .
j_call: TRBJ2-1
d_call: .
v_call: TRBV5-1
cdr3_aa: CASSTGGRGYNEQFF
cdr3_nt: TGCGCCAGCAGTACGGGGGGCAGGGGATACAATGAGCAGTTCTTC

clone_size: .
j_call: TRBJ2-1
d_call: TRBD2
v_call: TRBV5-1
cdr3_aa: CASSPSGSSYNEQFF
cdr3_nt: TGCGCCAGCAGCCCCAGCGGGAGCTCCTACAATGAGCAGTTCTTC

clone_size: .
j_call: TRBJ2-6
d_call: .
v_call: TRBV3-1/TRBV3-2
cdr3_aa: CASSQDRRAGRHSGANVLTF
cdr3_nt: TGTGCCAGCAGCCAAGATCGGCGGGCTGGCAGGCACTCTGGGGCCAACGTCCTGACTTTC

clone_size: .
j_call: TRBJ2-7
d_call: TRBD1
v_call: TRBV6-5
cdr3_aa: CASSAWGQGYEQYF
cdr3_nt: TGTGCCAGCAGCGCCTGGGGACAGGGCTACGAGCAGTACTTC

clone_size: .
j_call: TRBJ2-1
d_call: TRBD1
v_call: TRBV5-6
cdr3_aa: CASSTPGQGIDNEQFF
cdr3_nt: TGTGCCAGCAGCACCCCGGGACAGGGGATCGACAATGAGCAGTTCTTC

clone_size: .
j_call: TRBJ2-2
d_call: .
v_call: TRBV27
cdr3_aa: CASSPRRTLTTGELFF
cdr3_nt: TGTGCCAGCAGCCCCCGGCGGACTCTCACCACCGGGGAGCTGTTTTTT

clone_size: once
j_call: TRBJ2-5
d_call: TRBD1
v_call: TRBV15
cdr3_aa: CATSRDREETQYF
cdr3_nt: TGTGCCACCAGCCGGGACAGGGAAGAGACCCAGTACTTC

clone_size: .
j_call: TRBJ1-5
d_call: .
v_call: TRBV19
cdr3_aa: CASSRFDQPQHF
cdr3_nt: TGTGCCAGTAGTCGGTTCGATCAGCCCCAGCATTTT

clone_size: once
j_call: TRBJ2-7
d_call: .
v_call: TRBV18
cdr3_aa: CASSPTRGSYEQYF
cdr3_nt: TGTGCCAGCTCACCCACCAGGGGATCCTACGAGCAGTACTTC